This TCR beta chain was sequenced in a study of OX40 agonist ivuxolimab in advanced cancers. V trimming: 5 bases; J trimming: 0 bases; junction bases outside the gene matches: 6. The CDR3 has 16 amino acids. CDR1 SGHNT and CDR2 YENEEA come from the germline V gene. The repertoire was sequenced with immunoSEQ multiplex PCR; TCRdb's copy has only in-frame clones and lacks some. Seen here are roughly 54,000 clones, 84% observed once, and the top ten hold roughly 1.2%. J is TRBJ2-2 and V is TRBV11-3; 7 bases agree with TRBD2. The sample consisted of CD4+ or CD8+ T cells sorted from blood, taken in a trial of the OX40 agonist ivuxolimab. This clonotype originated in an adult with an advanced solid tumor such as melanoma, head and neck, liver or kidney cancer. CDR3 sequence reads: CASSPYSGANTGELFF. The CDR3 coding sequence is TGTGCCAGCAGCCCCTACAGCGGGGCGAACACCGGGGAGCTGTTTTTT.